This is a list of T cell receptor beta chains from one sample in a study of cytomegalovirus exposure and HLA in healthy donors. Data came from immunoSEQ multiplex PCR; TCRdb stores just in-frame clones and leaves some out. The sample yields more than 60,000 clones, roughly 84% seen once. Sequenced material: PBMCs. These receptors all stem from a man aged 70 or older in good health and CMV-seropositive. The CDR3 runs from the conserved cysteine through the conserved F or W. The order of the fields is CDR3 DNA, CDR3 protein, D gene, clone size, V gene, J gene. D genes are given only for firm matches. Expanded clones are given a class, and other clones once, few, many or no size at all.

cdr3_nt: TGCGCCAGCAGCCACACCGGGGGAGGGGCGGTAAACACCGGGGAGCTGTTTTTT; cdr3_aa: CASSHTGGGAVNTGELFF; d_call: TRBD2; clone_size: NA; v_call: TRBV4-1; j_call: TRBJ2-2
cdr3_nt: TGTGCCAGCCCCGGGAAGGGTCCGAGCACAGATACGCAGTATTTT; cdr3_aa: CASPGKGPSTDTQYF; d_call: NA; clone_size: NA; v_call: TRBV6-1; j_call: TRBJ2-3
cdr3_nt: TGTGCCAGCAGCTTACTCGCGGGAGGTGCCTACGAGCAGTACTTC; cdr3_aa: CASSLLAGGAYEQYF; d_call: TRBD2; clone_size: NA; v_call: TRBV7-2; j_call: TRBJ2-7
cdr3_nt: TGTGCCAGCAGTCCCCAGGGAGAGACCCAGTACTTC; cdr3_aa: CASSPQGETQYF; d_call: NA; clone_size: NA; v_call: TRBV25-1; j_call: TRBJ2-5
cdr3_nt: TGTGCCAGCAGCGTAGTTACGGACACTGAAGCTTTCTTT; cdr3_aa: CASSVVTDTEAFF; d_call: NA; clone_size: NA; v_call: TRBV9; j_call: TRBJ1-1
cdr3_nt: TGTGCCAGCAGGCCAGGGCATAATCAGCCCCAGCATTTT; cdr3_aa: CASRPGHNQPQHF; d_call: NA; clone_size: NA; v_call: TRBV2; j_call: TRBJ1-5
cdr3_nt: TGTGCCAGCAGCCAAGCGCGGGGAGTGGGTGAAGAGACCCAGTACTTC; cdr3_aa: CASSQARGVGEETQYF; d_call: NA; clone_size: NA; v_call: TRBV4-2; j_call: TRBJ2-5
cdr3_nt: TGTGCCAGCTCACCAGGGAGGGACGGCGGACAGCCCCAGCATTTT; cdr3_aa: CASSPGRDGGQPQHF; d_call: NA; clone_size: NA; v_call: TRBV18; j_call: TRBJ1-5
cdr3_nt: TGTGCCAGCAGCCCCCCGGGAGGGATGAACACTGAAGCTTTCTTT; cdr3_aa: CASSPPGGMNTEAFF; d_call: NA; clone_size: NA; v_call: TRBV11-2; j_call: TRBJ1-1
cdr3_nt: TGTGCCAGCAGCGTACGGGGAAGCACAGATACGCAGTATTTT; cdr3_aa: CASSVRGSTDTQYF; d_call: NA; clone_size: NA; v_call: TRBV9; j_call: TRBJ2-3
cdr3_nt: TGTGCCAGCAGGGGGGCGGGAGCAAACACCGGGGAGCTGTTTTTT; cdr3_aa: CASRGAGANTGELFF; d_call: NA; clone_size: NA; v_call: TRBV28; j_call: TRBJ2-2
cdr3_nt: TGTGCCAGCAGCTTAGGTCTCAGGGAGGAGGGCAATGAGCAGTTCTTC; cdr3_aa: CASSLGLREEGNEQFF; d_call: NA; clone_size: NA; v_call: TRBV7-9; j_call: TRBJ2-1
cdr3_nt: TGTGCCAGCAGCCAAGTAACAACCGAGGTGTTGTTTTTT; cdr3_aa: CASSQVTTEVLFF; d_call: NA; clone_size: NA; v_call: TRBV14; j_call: TRBJ2-2
cdr3_nt: TGTGCCAGCAGTCCGGGACAGTCCTACGAGCAGTACTTC; cdr3_aa: CASSPGQSYEQYF; d_call: TRBD1; clone_size: NA; v_call: TRBV6-1; j_call: TRBJ2-7
cdr3_nt: TGTGCCAGCACCCCAGGAGGAGGCCAGGGCTACACCTTC; cdr3_aa: CASTPGGGQGYTF; d_call: NA; clone_size: NA; v_call: TRBV5-6; j_call: TRBJ1-2
cdr3_nt: TGTGCCAGCAGTCTCGGGACAAAAGTCTACGAGCAGTACTTC; cdr3_aa: CASSLGTKVYEQYF; d_call: NA; clone_size: NA; v_call: TRBV2; j_call: TRBJ2-7
cdr3_nt: TGCGCCAGCAGCGTGGACAGCCCAACCCTTTATGGCTACACCTTC; cdr3_aa: CASSVDSPTLYGYTF; d_call: NA; clone_size: NA; v_call: TRBV5-1; j_call: TRBJ1-2
cdr3_nt: TGTGCCAGCAGTTCTCCCAATCAGCCCCAGCATTTT; cdr3_aa: CASSSPNQPQHF; d_call: NA; clone_size: NA; v_call: TRBV2; j_call: TRBJ1-5
cdr3_nt: TGCGCCAGCAGCCGGCCACAGGGGAATGAGCAGTTCTTC; cdr3_aa: CASSRPQGNEQFF; d_call: TRBD1; clone_size: few; v_call: TRBV4-1; j_call: TRBJ2-1